Below, 8 T cell receptor beta chains from the same sample are listed, as sequenced in a study of CDR3 diversity in severe acne. TCRdb re-called the PCR reads with MiXCR, one entry per CDR3 protein. The sample consists of about 98,000 distinct CDR3 sequences, 45% to 60% of them appearing once. The sequenced sample consisted of blood. All receptors derive from a male donor with acne.

This clonotype was detected a few times. Germline and junction disagree at one end, which may indicate a read error. V gene TRBV25-1 combines with J gene TRBJ2-3, with 13 bases matching TRBD2. The CDR3 has 17 residues. Germline CDR1 reads MGHDK; CDR2 reads SYGVNS. In DNA form, the CDR3 reads TGTGCCAGCAGTGACCACGGGGGACTAGCGGGAACAGTTACGCAGTATTTT. This encodes CASSDHGGLAGTVTQYF.

V and J are TRBV11-2 and TRBJ1-1; the match to TRBD1 covers 12 bases. The germline CDR1 and CDR2 sequences are SGHAT and FQNNGV. The junction had 9 bases not matched to a gene; V was cut back by 4 bases and J by 3 bases. This CDR3 contains 17 residues. The CDR3 sequence: CASSSGTGGIVDTEAFF. The CDR3 region has the DNA TGTGCCAGCAGCTCAGGGACAGGGGGCATTGTGGACACTGAAGCTTTCTTT.

This clonotype has a count of ten or more. The CDR3 DNA reads TGTGCCAGCAGCTTGGCCCGGGCCGTGGACGGATACTACGAGCAGTACTTC. Protein: CASSLARAVDGYYEQYF. The chain joins TRBV5-8 to TRBJ2-7; D remains ambiguous. The CDR3 sequence is 17 residues long. Germline V gene sequence: CDR1 SGHTS, CDR2 YDEGEE. Trimming took 0 bases from V and 3 from J, leaving 19 bases between them.

The V gene is TRBV18, the J gene TRBJ1-1; TRBD1 matches 7 bases. V was pared by 3 bases and J by 0 bases, with 4 bases of the junction left unmatched. Per germline, CDR1 KGHSH and CDR2 LQKENI. This CDR3 region has 15 residues. The CDR3, as DNA: TGTGCCAGCTCACCGGCAGGACAGGTGAACACTGAAGCTTTCTTT. Translation: CASSPAGQVNTEAFF. The variable domain in full, with the rest retrieved from reference TRBV18 and TRBJ1-1, is NAGVMQNPRHLVRRRGQEARLRCSPMKGHSHVYWYRQLPEEGLKFMVYLQKENIIDESGMPKERFSAEFPKEGPSILRIQQVVRGDSAAYFCASSPAGQVNTEAFFGQGTRLTVV.

This clonotype was counted between two and nine times. The chain recombines TRBV24-1 with TRBJ2-1; no clear D gene. The CDR3 loop spans 14 amino acids. Trimming removed 3 bases at V and 8 bases at J, with 13 bases between. The V gene's germline CDR1 is KGHDR and CDR2 SFDVKD. CDR3 sequence (DNA): TGTGCCACCAGTGATATGGAGTCTCTCGATGAGCAGTTCTTC. Translating it yields CATSDMESLDEQFF.

The J gene is TRBJ1-2, the V gene TRBV7-6, with D unresolved. CDR3 size: 11 residues. V dropped 4 bases and J dropped 10 bases, with 10 bases sitting between them. Germline CDR1 reads SGHVS; CDR2 reads FNYEAQ. CDR3 bases: TGTGCCAGCAGCTGGACTACGGACTACACCTTC. Translating gives CASSWTTDYTF.

This rearrangement joins TRBV20-1 to TRBJ2-7, with 10 bases fitting TRBD1. Losses at the gene ends were 5 bases for V and 4 bases for J; bases not matched to a gene: 5. The CDR3 length is 13 residues. CDR1 is DFQATT and CDR2 is SNEGSKA in the germline V gene (reference sequence). In DNA form, the CDR3 reads TGCAGTGCTCCAGACAGGGGGCTATACGAGCAGTACTTC. This translates into CSAPDRGLYEQYF.

This clonotype was seen a handful of times. V gene TRBV5-6 combines with J gene TRBJ1-4; D is uncertain. The CDR3 spans 14 residues. The germline CDR1 and CDR2 sequences are SGHDT and YYEEEE. The V end lost 1 base, the J end lost 7 bases, and 11 bases lay between the germline ends. The CDR3 bases are TGTGCCAGCAGCTTGTTTCAGGACGGTGAAAAACTGTTTTTT. It encodes CASSLFQDGEKLFF. The variable domain in full, completed from reference TRBV5-6 and TRBJ1-4, reads DAGVTQSPTHLIKTRGQQVTLRCSPKSGHDTVSWYQQALGQGPQFIFQYYEEEERQRGNFPDRFSGHQFPNYSSELNVNALLLGDSALYLCASSLFQDGEKLFFGSGTQLSVL.